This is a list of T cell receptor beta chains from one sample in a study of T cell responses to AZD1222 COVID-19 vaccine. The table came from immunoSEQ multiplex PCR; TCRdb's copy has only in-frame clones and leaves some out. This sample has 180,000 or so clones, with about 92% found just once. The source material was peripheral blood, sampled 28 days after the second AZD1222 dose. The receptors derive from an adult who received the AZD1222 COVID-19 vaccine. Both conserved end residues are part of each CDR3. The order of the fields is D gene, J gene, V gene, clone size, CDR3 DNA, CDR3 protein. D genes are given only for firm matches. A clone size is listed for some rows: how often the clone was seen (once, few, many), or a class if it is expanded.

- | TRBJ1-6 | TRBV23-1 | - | TGCGCCAGCAGTCAATCAGCAGGATCTTCACCCCTCCACTTT | CASSQSAGSSPLHF
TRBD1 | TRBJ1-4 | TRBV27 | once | TGTGCCAGCAGGAGACAGGGGGTTGAAAAACTGTTTTTT | CASRRQGVEKLFF
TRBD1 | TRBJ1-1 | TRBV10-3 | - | TGTGCCTCCCGACAGGGGGCGGACACTGAAGCTTTCTTT | CASRQGADTEAFF
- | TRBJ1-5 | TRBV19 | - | TGTGCCAGTAGTATCCCTGGTGGACGTGGTCTTCAGCCCCAGCATTTT | CASSIPGGRGLQPQHF
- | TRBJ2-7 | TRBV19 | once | TGTGCCAGTAGTATTGGGGGACCCAGGGAGCAGTACTTC | CASSIGGPREQYF
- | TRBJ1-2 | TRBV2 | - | TGTGCCACCTCAAGAGGGGAAGCTAACTATGGCTACACCTTC | CATSRGEANYGYTF
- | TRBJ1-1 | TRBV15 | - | TGTGCCACCAGCAGAGATGGGTCAGAAGCTTTCTTT | CATSRDGSEAFF
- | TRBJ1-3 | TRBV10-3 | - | TGTGCCATCAGGGACTCCCTCTCTGGAAACACCATATATTTT | CAIRDSLSGNTIYF
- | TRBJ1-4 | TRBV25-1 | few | TGTGCCAGCAGTGACCCCGGGACGGGCAATGAAAAACTGTTTTTT | CASSDPGTGNEKLFF
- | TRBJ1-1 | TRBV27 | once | TGTGCCAGCAGTCTCGGGGGGTTGAACACTGAAGCTTTCTTT | CASSLGGLNTEAFF
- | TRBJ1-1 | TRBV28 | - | TGTGCCAGCAGTTTTGGCGGGGGAGCGAACACTGAAGCTTTCTTT | CASSFGGGANTEAFF
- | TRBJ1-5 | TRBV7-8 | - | TGTGCCAGCAGCTTAATCTCGACAGTAAATCAGCCCCAGCATTTT | CASSLISTVNQPQHF
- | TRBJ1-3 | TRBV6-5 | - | TGTGCCAGCAGTCCCGGCGGTGGAAACACCATATATTTT | CASSPGGGNTIYF
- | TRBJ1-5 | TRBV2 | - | TGTGCCAGCAGTGAAGTTCTTGCTACAGGTGCCGCTTATCCCCAGCATTTT | CASSEVLATGAAYPQHF
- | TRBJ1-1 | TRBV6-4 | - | TGTGCCAGCAGGGACGTTCGACTGGGGGTGAACACTGAAGCTTTCTTT | CASRDVRLGVNTEAFF
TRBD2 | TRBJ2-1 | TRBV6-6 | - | TGTGCCAGCAGTCCCCCCCTAGGGACTAGCGGGACCAATGAGCAGTTCTTC | CASSPPLGTSGTNEQFF
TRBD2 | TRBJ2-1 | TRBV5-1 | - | TGCGCCAGCAGCCCACGGGTGCCGGGACTAGCGGGAGGGCCCTACAATGAGCAGTTCTTC | CASSPRVPGLAGGPYNEQFF
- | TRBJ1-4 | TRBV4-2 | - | TGTGCCAGCAGCCAAGATCGGAATGAAAAACTGTTTTTT | CASSQDRNEKLFF
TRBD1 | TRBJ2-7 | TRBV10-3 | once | TGTGCCATCAGTGAGGGGACAGGGTTTGGCGAGCAGTACTTC | CAISEGTGFGEQYF
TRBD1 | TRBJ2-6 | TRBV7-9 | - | TGTGCCAGCAGCTTAGCGGGCCAGGGGGCCCTAACGGGGGCCAACGTCCTGACTTTC | CASSLAGQGALTGANVLTF
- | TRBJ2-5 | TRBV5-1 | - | TGCGCCAGCAGCTTAGGGTCCTGGTACCAAGAGACCCAGTACTTC | CASSLGSWYQETQYF
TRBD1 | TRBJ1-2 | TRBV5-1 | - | TGCGCCAGCAGCTTTCAACAGGACAGGGACCTCTTTAACTATGGCTACACCTTC | CASSFQQDRDLFNYGYTF